The clone carrying this TCR beta chain was seen at least ten times. The method was immunoSEQ multiplex PCR; TCRdb's version includes in-frame clones alone and lacks a portion of them. The table lists over 150,000 clones, 70% to 90% of them singletons. These data come from a study of blood T cell repertoires in COVID-19. In the study overall: PBMCs, B-cell-depleted T cells, or T cells provided the cDNA or gDNA that made up the material.

CDR3 length: 15 amino acids. With V trimmed by 6 bases and J by 6 bases, 8 bases remained unmatched. Per the germline V gene, CDR1 is MNHEY and CDR2 is SVGAGI. The clonotype comes from a woman aged 55-69 years with COVID-19, enrolled during active disease. The sample was peripheral blood. The chain carries TRBV6-5 and TRBJ2-2; 9 bases fit TRBD1. The DNA for the CDR3 is TGTGCCAGCAGGGGACAGGGTGTCGTCCCCGGGGAGCTGTTTTTT. Translated: CASRGQGVVPGELFF.